This T cell receptor (beta chain) was captured by sequencing in a study of blood T cell repertoires in COVID-19. Germline V gene lookup returns CDR1 SGHVS and CDR2 FNYEAQ. This CDR3 region has 13 residues. Trimming removed 1 base from V and 5 bases from J, with 8 bases in between. The protocol was immunoSEQ multiplex PCR, while the TCRdb copy is restricted to in-frame clones and leaves out a portion. The data contain around 220,000 clones, about 86% of them seen just once; the ten biggest clones take up 14% to 15%. The specimen was PBMCs or T cells enriched from blood (not recorded which). The genes are TRBV7-6 and TRBJ2-5; possibly TRBD1 for D (5 bases). This TCR was recovered from a woman in her forties or fifties with acute COVID-19. CDR3 residues: CASSLGQHETQYF. CDR3 coding DNA: TGTGCCAGCAGCTTAGGACAGCACGAGACCCAGTACTTC. The full variable domain, rest sourced from reference TRBV7-6 and TRBJ2-5, is GAGVSQSPRYKVTKRGQDVALRCDPISGHVSLYWYRQALGQGPEFLTYFNYEAQQDKSGLPNDRFSAERPEGSISTLTIQRTEQRDSAMYRCASSLGQHETQYFGPGTRLLVL.